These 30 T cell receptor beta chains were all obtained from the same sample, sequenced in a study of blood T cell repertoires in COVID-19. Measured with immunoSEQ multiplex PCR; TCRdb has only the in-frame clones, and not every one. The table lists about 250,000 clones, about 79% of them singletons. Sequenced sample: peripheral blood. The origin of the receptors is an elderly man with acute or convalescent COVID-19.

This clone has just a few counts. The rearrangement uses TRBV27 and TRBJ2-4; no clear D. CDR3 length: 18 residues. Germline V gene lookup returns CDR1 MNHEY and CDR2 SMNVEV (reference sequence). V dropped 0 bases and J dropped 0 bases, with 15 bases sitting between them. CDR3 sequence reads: CASSLSIDRSLAKNIQYF. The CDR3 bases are TGTGCCAGCAGTTTATCGATCGATCGGAGCCTAGCCAAAAACATTCAGTACTTC.

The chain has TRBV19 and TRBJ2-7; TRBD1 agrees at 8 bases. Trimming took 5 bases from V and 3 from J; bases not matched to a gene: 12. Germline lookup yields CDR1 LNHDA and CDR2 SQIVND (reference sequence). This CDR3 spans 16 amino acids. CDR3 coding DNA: TGTGCCAGTAGTCCTAGGACAGGGAAGAAGGGCTACGAGCAGTACTTC. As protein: CASSPRTGKKGYEQYF.

The chain's CDR3 is CSGGGANTEAFF. CDR3 nucleotide sequence: TGCAGCGGTGGGGGGGCGAACACTGAAGCTTTCTTT. V is TRBV29-1 and J is TRBJ1-1, with D possibly matching TRBD1 (6 bases). The CDR3 sequence is 12 residues long. V was trimmed by 7 bases and J by 1 base, leaving 10 bases between them. CDR1 and CDR2 (germline): SQVTM, ANQGSEA. The full variable domain, in which reference TRBV29-1 and TRBJ1-1 provide the parts outside the CDR3, is SAVISQKPSRDICQRGTSLTIQCQVDSQVTMMFWYRQQPGQSLTLIATANQGSEATYESGFVIDKFPISRPNLTFSTLTVSNMSPEDSSIYLCSGGGANTEAFFGQGTRLTVV.

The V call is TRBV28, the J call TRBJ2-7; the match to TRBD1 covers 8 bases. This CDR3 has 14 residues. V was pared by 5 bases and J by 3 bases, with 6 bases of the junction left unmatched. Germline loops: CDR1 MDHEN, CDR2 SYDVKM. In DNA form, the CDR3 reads TGTGCCAGCAGTCCGGGACAGGTCCTCTACGAGCAGTACTTC. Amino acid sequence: CASSPGQVLYEQYF.

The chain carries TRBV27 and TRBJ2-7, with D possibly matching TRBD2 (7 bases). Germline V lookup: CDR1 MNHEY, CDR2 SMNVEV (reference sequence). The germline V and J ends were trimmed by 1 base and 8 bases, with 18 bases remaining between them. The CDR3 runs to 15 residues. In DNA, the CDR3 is TGTGCCAGCAGTTTATTTGGGGGGGCCGAAACGCAGCAGTACTTC. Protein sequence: CASSLFGGAETQQYF.

The CDR3, as DNA: TGTGCCAGCAGCAACGTAGGAGTTAGCAATCAGCCCCAGCATTTT. It specifies CASSNVGVSNQPQHF. This rearrangement joins TRBV3-1 (or the pseudogene TRBV3-2) to TRBJ1-5; D remains unclear. CDR1 and CDR2 (germline): LGHDT, YNNKEL (reference sequence). This CDR3 comprises 15 residues. Trimming cost V 5 bases and J 0 bases, with 11 bases left between them.

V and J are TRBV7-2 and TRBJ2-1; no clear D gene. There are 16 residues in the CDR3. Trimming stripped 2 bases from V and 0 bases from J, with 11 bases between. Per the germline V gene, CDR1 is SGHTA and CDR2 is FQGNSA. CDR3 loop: CASSLYGSSSYNEQFF. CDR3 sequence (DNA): TGTGCCAGCAGCTTATACGGTTCGAGCTCCTACAATGAGCAGTTCTTC.

In DNA, the CDR3 is TGTGCCAGCAGTCCCACAGGGAATGGTTATTCACCCCTCCACTTT. Its translation: CASSPTGNGYSPLHF. The rearrangement links TRBV27 to TRBJ1-6; TRBD1 might be the D (6 bases). This CDR3 region has 15 residues. Germline V gene data show CDR1 as MNHEY and CDR2 as SMNVEV (reference sequence). Trimming left V 5 bases short and J 8 bases short, with 16 bases between.

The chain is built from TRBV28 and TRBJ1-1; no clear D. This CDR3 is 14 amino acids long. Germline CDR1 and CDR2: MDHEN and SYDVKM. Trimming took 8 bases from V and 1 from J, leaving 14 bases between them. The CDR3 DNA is TGTGCCAGCTCCTACTCATTGCGGAACACTGAAGCTTTCTTT. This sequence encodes CASSYSLRNTEAFF.

The CDR3 sequence: CASRDKGLETQYF. In nucleotides, the CDR3 is TGTGCCAGCAGAGACAAGGGACTAGAGACCCAGTACTTC. The rearrangement uses TRBV6-5 and TRBJ2-5; the D gene is possibly TRBD2 (6 bases). The V gene's germline CDR1 is MNHEY and CDR2 SVGAGI. Trimming took 6 bases from V and 4 from J, leaving 12 bases between them. The CDR3 loop spans 13 amino acids.

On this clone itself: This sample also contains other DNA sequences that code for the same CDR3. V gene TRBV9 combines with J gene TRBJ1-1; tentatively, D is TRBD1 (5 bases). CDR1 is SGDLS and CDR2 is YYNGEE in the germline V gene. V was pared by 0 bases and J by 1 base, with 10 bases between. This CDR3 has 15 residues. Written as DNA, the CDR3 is TGTGCCAGCAGCGTAGGGGGCCTGTCGAACACTGAAGCTTTCTTT. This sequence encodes CASSVGGLSNTEAFF.

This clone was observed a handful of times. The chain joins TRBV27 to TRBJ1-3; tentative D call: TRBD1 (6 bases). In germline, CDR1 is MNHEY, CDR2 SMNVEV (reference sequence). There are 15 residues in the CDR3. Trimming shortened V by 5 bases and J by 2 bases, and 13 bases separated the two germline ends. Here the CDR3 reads CASSSRNRAGNTIYF. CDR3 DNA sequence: TGTGCCAGCAGTAGCCGGAACAGGGCTGGAAACACCATATATTTT.

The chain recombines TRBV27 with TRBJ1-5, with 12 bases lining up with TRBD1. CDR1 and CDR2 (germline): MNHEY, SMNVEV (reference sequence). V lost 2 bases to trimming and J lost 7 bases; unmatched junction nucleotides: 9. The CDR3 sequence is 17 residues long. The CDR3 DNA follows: TGTGCCAGCAGTTTACTGGGACAGGGGGCGCCGGGCCAGCCCCAGCATTTT. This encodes CASSLLGQGAPGQPQHF.

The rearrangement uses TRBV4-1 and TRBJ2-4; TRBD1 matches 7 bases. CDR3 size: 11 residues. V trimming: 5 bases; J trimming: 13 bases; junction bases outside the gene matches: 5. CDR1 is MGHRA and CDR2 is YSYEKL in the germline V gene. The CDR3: CASSKGQVQYF. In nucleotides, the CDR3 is TGCGCCAGCAGCAAAGGACAGGTCCAGTACTTC.

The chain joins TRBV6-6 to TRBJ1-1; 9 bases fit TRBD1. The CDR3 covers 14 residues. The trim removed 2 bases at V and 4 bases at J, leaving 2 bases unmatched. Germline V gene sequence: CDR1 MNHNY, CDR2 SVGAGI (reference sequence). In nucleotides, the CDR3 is TGTGCCAGCAGTTACGGACAGGGGCCCACTGAAGCTTTCTTT. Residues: CASSYGQGPTEAFF.

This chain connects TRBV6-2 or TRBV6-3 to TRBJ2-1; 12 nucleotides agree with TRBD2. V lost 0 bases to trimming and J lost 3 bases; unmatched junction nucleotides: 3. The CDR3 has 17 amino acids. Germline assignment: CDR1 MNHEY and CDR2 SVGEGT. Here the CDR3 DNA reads TGTGCCAGCAGTTACTCGGGACTAGCGGGCCTCTACAATGAGCAGTTCTTC. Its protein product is CASSYSGLAGLYNEQFF.

The CDR3 DNA follows: TGTGCCAGCTCCGGGACTAGGAGGGAGACCCAGTACTTC. Encoded protein: CASSGTRRETQYF. V gene TRBV6-5 combines with J gene TRBJ2-5; 8 positions match TRBD2. The CDR3 consists of 13 residues. The germline V gene encodes CDR1 MNHEY and CDR2 SVGAGI. V was pared by 8 bases and J by 5 bases, with 7 bases of the junction left unmatched.

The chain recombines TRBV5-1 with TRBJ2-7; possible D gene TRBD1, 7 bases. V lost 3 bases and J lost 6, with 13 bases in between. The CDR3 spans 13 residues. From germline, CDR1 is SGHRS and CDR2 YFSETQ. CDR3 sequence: CASSSRGRGEQYF. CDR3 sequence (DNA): TGCGCCAGCAGCTCGAGGGGGCGGGGCGAGCAGTACTTC.

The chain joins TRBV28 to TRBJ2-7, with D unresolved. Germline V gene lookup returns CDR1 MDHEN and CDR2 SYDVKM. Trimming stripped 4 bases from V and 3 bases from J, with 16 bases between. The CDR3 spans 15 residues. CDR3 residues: CASSSLPPIDYEQYF. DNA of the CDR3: TGTGCCAGCAGTTCCCTGCCTCCTATAGACTACGAGCAGTACTTC.

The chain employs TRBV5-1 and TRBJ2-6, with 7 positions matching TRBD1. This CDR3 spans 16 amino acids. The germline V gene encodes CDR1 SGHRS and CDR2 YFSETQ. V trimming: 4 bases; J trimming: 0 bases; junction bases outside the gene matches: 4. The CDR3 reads CASSRGQISGANVLTF. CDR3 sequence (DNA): TGCGCCAGCAGCCGGGGACAGATCTCTGGGGCCAACGTCCTGACTTTC.

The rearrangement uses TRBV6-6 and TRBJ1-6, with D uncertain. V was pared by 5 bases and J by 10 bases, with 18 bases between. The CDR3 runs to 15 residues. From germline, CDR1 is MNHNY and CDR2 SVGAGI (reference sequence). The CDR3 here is CASSDGSPAHSPLHF. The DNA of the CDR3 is TGTGCCAGCAGTGACGGGAGTCCGGCCCACTCACCCCTCCACTTT.

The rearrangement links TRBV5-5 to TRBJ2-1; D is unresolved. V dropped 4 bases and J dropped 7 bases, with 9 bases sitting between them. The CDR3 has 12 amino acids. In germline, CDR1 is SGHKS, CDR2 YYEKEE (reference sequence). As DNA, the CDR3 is TGTGCCAGCAGCCCGGTCTTTAATGAGCAGTTCTTC. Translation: CASSPVFNEQFF.

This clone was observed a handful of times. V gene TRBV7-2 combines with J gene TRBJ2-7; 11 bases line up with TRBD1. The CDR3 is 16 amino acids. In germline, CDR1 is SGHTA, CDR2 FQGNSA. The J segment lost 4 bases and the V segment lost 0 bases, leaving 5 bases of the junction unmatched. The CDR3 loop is CASSLARTGGSYEQYF. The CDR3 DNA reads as TGTGCCAGCAGCTTAGCGAGGACAGGGGGCTCGTACGAGCAGTACTTC. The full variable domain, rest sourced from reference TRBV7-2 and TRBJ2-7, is GAGVSQSPSNKVTEKGKDVELRCDPISGHTALYWYRQSLGQGLEFLIYFQGNSAPDKSGLPSDRFSAERTGGSVSTLTIQRTQQEDSAVYLCASSLARTGGSYEQYFGPGTRLTVT.

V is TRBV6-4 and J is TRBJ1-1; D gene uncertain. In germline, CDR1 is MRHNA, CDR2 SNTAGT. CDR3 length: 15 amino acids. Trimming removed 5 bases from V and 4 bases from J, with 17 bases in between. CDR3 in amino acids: CASSPTHSSGTEAFF. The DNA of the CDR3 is TGTGCCAGCAGTCCAACCCATTCGAGCGGCACTGAAGCTTTCTTT.

Here the CDR3 DNA reads TGTGCCAGCAGTTTAGACTTGCGAACGCAGTATTTT. This translates into CASSLDLRTQYF. The V and J genes are TRBV27 and TRBJ2-3; no clear D gene. Per the germline V gene, CDR1 is MNHEY and CDR2 is SMNVEV (reference sequence). The CDR3 consists of 12 residues. V was shortened by 2 bases and J by 9 bases, with 9 bases between the two germline ends.

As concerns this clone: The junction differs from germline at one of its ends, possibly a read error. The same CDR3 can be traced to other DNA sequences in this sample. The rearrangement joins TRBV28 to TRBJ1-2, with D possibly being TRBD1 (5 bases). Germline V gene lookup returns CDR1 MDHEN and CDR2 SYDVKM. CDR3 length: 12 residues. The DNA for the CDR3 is TGTGCCAGCAGTCGGGGGGGTTATGGTTACACCTTC. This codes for CASSRGGYGYTF.

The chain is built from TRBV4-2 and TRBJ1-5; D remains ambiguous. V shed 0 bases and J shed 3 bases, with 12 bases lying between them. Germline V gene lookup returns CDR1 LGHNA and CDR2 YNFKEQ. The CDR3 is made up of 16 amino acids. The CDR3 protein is CASSQEGAGSNQPQHF. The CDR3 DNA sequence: TGTGCCAGCAGCCAAGAAGGTGCAGGCTCCAATCAGCCCCAGCATTTT.

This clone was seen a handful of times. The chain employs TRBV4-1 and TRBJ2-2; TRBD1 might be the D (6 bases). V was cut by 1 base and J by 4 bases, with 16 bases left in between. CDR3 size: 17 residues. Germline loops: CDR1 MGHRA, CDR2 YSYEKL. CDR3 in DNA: TGCGCCAGCAGCCAAGTATCGGAACAGGGACGCACCGGGGAGCTGTTTTTT. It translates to CASSQVSEQGRTGELFF.

The CDR3 region is CAVNRVPNSPLHF. The DNA for the CDR3 is TGTGCCGTGAACAGGGTCCCCAATTCACCCCTCCACTTT. The chain has TRBV6-5 and TRBJ1-6; D may be TRBD1 (6 bases). CDR3 size: 13 residues. Per germline, CDR1 MNHEY and CDR2 SVGAGI. V was trimmed by 11 bases and J by 7 bases, leaving 15 bases between them.

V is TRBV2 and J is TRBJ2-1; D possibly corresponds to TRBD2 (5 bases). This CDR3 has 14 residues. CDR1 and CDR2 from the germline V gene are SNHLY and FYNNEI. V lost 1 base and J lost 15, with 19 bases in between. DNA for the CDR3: TGTGCCAGCAGTGAAGAGGACTGGATCGCTGACTGGTTCTTC. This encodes CASSEEDWIADWFF.